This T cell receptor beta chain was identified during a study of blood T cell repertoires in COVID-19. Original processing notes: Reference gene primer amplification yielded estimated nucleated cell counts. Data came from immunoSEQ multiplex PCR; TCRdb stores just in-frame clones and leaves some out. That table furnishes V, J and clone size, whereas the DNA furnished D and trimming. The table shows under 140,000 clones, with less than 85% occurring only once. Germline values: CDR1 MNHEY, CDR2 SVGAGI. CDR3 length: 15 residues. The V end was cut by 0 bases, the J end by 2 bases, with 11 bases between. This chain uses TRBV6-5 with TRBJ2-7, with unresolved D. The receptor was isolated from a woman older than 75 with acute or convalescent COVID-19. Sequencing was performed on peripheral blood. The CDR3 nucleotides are TGTGCCAGCAGTTACTCGACGCACAGTACCTACGAGCAGTACTTC. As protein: CASSYSTHSTYEQYF.